The 20 T cell receptor beta chains below come from one sample, sequenced in a study of cytomegalovirus exposure and HLA in healthy donors. The PCR contained 60 Vbeta and 13 Jbeta primers. TCRdb's table, derived via immunoSEQ multiplex PCR, lists solely in-frame clones and lacks some. The table records about 190,000 clones, around 83% of them present only once. Sequenced material: PBMCs. The receptors here all came from a woman under 30 in good health and CMV-seronegative.

CDR3 in amino acids: CAWSTKAGGWNYGYTF. DNA for the CDR3: TGTGCCTGGAGTACTAAGGCAGGGGGCTGGAACTATGGCTACACCTTC. The rearrangement joins TRBV30 to TRBJ1-2, with 8 bases matching TRBD1. Per germline, CDR1 GTSNPN and CDR2 SVGIG (reference sequence). The length of the CDR3 is 16 residues. J was trimmed by 2 bases and V by 2 bases; bases with no gene match: 10. The complete variable domain, with remaining parts taken from reference TRBV30 and TRBJ1-2, reads SQTIHQWPATLVQPVGSPLSLECTVEGTSNPNLYWYRQAAGRGLQLLFYSVGIGQISSEVPQNLSASRPQDRQFILSSKKLLLSDSGFYLCAWSTKAGGWNYGYTFGSGTRLTVV.

This clone was seen a single time. The V gene is TRBV19, the J gene TRBJ2-7; 14 bases are a match to TRBD2. The length of the CDR3 is 16 residues. J gave up 3 bases and V 5 bases, and 6 bases lay outside the gene matches. From germline, CDR1 is LNHDA and CDR2 SQIVND (reference sequence). CDR3 sequence (DNA): TGTGCCAGTAGTCTCGGGGGGACTAGCGGGAGCTACGAGCAGTACTTC. The encoded protein is CASSLGGTSGSYEQYF.

The chain recombines TRBV5-6 with TRBJ2-7; a weak D match, TRBD1 (6 bases). The CDR3 loop spans 16 amino acids. Germline V gene lookup returns CDR1 SGHDT and CDR2 YYEEEE. V lost 4 bases and J 7 bases, leaving 24 bases between the germline ends. The DNA of the CDR3 is TGTGCCAGCAGCAACCTAACAGGGTACCCCGCCGGGGAGCAGTACGTC. Amino acids: CASSNLTGYPAGEQYV.

The table lists this clone with a few counts. The chain combines TRBV4-1 with TRBJ2-7; no reliable D call. This CDR3 comprises 15 residues. Trimming shortened V by 1 base and J by 2 bases, and 12 bases separated the two germline ends. CDR1 MGHRA and CDR2 YSYEKL come from the germline V gene. CDR3 sequence reads: CASSQAPSTTYEQYF. CDR3 sequence (DNA): TGCGCCAGCAGCCAAGCCCCGTCTACCACCTACGAGCAGTACTTC.

This clone was observed a handful of times. The chain recombines TRBV4-1 with TRBJ1-1; maybe TRBD1 (5 bases). V was trimmed by 0 bases and J by 4 bases, leaving 15 bases between them. The CDR3 extends over 16 amino acids. Looked up from germline, CDR1 is MGHRA and CDR2 is YSYEKL. The DNA of the CDR3 is TGCGCCAGCAGCCAAGACCCAGGACCGGGGGTCACTGAAGCTTTCTTT. It is translated as CASSQDPGPGVTEAFF.

This rearrangement joins TRBV4-3 to TRBJ1-2, with D maybe TRBD1 (5 bases). CDR3 length: 18 amino acids. Trimming left V 4 bases short and J 0 bases short, with 21 bases between. Per the germline V gene, CDR1 is LGHNA and CDR2 is YSLEER. Here the CDR3 DNA reads TGCGCCAGCAGCCCGAGAGGGTACGGAGGGGACCCTAACTATGGCTACACCTTC. This sequence encodes CASSPRGYGGDPNYGYTF.

V usage is TRBV27 and J usage is TRBJ2-6, with 7 bases lining up with TRBD1. Germline-derived CDR1 and CDR2 are MNHEY and SMNVEV (reference sequence). The CDR3 loop spans 17 amino acids. V trimming: 7 bases; J trimming: 0 bases; junction bases outside the gene matches: 9. The CDR3 spells CASTRDRPLSGANVLTF. The CDR3 nucleotides are TGTGCCAGCACCCGGGACAGACCTCTCTCTGGGGCCAACGTCCTGACTTTC.

This clone was seen a handful of times. The chain is built from TRBV6-1 and TRBJ2-5; TRBD2 matches 8 bases. Germline loops: CDR1 MNHNS, CDR2 SASEGT. The CDR3 contains 15 residues. V trimming: 6 bases; J trimming: 5 bases; junction bases outside the gene matches: 11. The CDR3 loop is CASRAPGTSKETQYF. Here the CDR3 DNA reads TGTGCCAGCAGGGCCCCGGGGACTAGTAAGGAGACCCAGTACTTC.

This clone showed up just once. Other DNA sequences of this sample code for an identical CDR3. This chain joins TRBV18 and TRBJ1-4, with TRBD1 matching 11 bases. From germline, CDR1 is KGHSH and CDR2 LQKENI. This CDR3 is 14 amino acids long. After removal of 3 bases from V and 7 bases from J, the junction contained 1 base not matched to a gene. The CDR3 DNA reads TGTGCCAGCTCACCCGGGACAGGGGGTGAAAAACTGTTTTTT. Translating gives CASSPGTGGEKLFF.

The chain recombines TRBV28 with TRBJ2-3; 16 bases align to TRBD2. Germline assignment: CDR1 MDHEN and CDR2 SYDVKM. The CDR3 totals 17 residues. V dropped 6 bases and J dropped 0; count of bases not matched to a gene: 3. The CDR3 here is CASSWGLAGGSTDTQYF. CDR3 nucleotide sequence: TGTGCCAGCAGCTGGGGACTAGCGGGAGGGAGCACAGATACGCAGTATTTT.

The chain employs TRBV7-2 and TRBJ2-1; TRBD1 aligns across 8 bases. J gave up 12 bases and V 3 bases, and 13 bases lay outside the gene matches. This CDR3 has 15 amino acids. CDR1 is SGHTA, CDR2 FQGNSA, per germline. This CDR3 is CASSFDRGLVMVQFF. Written as DNA, the CDR3 is TGTGCCAGCAGCTTTGACAGGGGTCTAGTCATGGTGCAGTTCTTC.

The chain carries TRBV4-2 and TRBJ2-2, with 7 bases matching TRBD1. This CDR3 region has 20 residues. After removal of 0 bases from V and 6 bases from J, the junction contained 19 bases not matched to a gene. Germline V gene sequence: CDR1 LGHNA, CDR2 YNFKEQ. CDR3 coding DNA: TGTGCCAGCAGCCAAGACATTACCCATGGGGGACGAGGGGGCCCCGGGGAGCTGTTTTTT. Translation gives CASSQDITHGGRGGPGELFF.

The chain links TRBV10-1 to TRBJ2-1, with 7 bases aligning to TRBD1. This CDR3 has 17 amino acids. Per germline, CDR1 WNHNN and CDR2 SYGVQD (reference sequence). The trim removed 0 bases at V and 4 bases at J, leaving 9 bases unmatched. CDR3 amino acids: CASSESRQETGYNEQFF. The CDR3 DNA reads as TGCGCCAGCAGTGAGTCGAGGCAGGAGACAGGGTACAATGAGCAGTTCTTC.

In its sample, this clone was seen a few times. This CDR3 is also generated by other DNA sequences in the sample. The chain has TRBV4-3 and TRBJ1-5; 9 positions match TRBD1. Germline trimming cut 3 bases from V and 6 bases from J; bases unmatched to any gene: 3. Per germline, CDR1 LGHNA and CDR2 YSLEER. CDR3 length equals 14 residues. CDR3: CASSQGQGGQPQHF. The CDR3 coding sequence is TGCGCCAGCAGCCAGGGACAGGGTGGTCAGCCCCAGCATTTT.

J is TRBJ2-2 and V is TRBV30; D may be TRBD1 (6 bases). There are 14 residues in the CDR3. V lost 4 bases, J lost 2 bases, and 11 bases lay in between. The germline V gene encodes CDR1 GTSNPN and CDR2 SVGIG (reference sequence). Here the CDR3 DNA reads TGTGCCTGGACCGGGACAACTAACACCGGGGAGCTGTTTTTT. Its protein is CAWTGTTNTGELFF.

There are a few counts of this clone. CDR3 in amino acids: CASSLFNGIRIDTQYF. CDR3 coding DNA: TGTGCCAGCAGTTTATTCAACGGGATCAGGATAGATACGCAGTATTTT. The chain couples TRBV28 to TRBJ2-3, with D maybe TRBD2 (5 bases). Per germline, CDR1 MDHEN and CDR2 SYDVKM. Trimming removed 1 base at V and 5 bases at J, with 16 bases between. The CDR3 spans 16 residues.

The rearrangement uses TRBV4-2 and TRBJ2-5; D is perhaps TRBD1 (5 bases). Trimming cost V 1 base and J 5 bases, with 14 bases left between them. CDR1 is LGHNA, CDR2 YNFKEQ, per germline. This CDR3 region has 15 residues. The CDR3 DNA follows: TGTGCCAGCAGCCAAGCCAAGGACACTGCGGAGACCCAGTACTTC. It is translated as CASSQAKDTAETQYF.

This clone was seen only a few times. The rearrangement links TRBV6-5 to TRBJ1-5, with D perhaps matching TRBD1 (5 bases). Trimming stripped 6 bases from V and 2 bases from J, with 14 bases between. This CDR3 region has 15 residues. Germline V lookup: CDR1 MNHEY, CDR2 SVGAGI. The CDR3 region is CASRPRVMGNQPQHF. In nucleotides, the CDR3 is TGTGCCAGCAGGCCCAGGGTAATGGGCAATCAGCCCCAGCATTTT.

The rearrangement uses TRBV29-1 and TRBJ2-5; 7 bases agree with TRBD1. Gene TRBJ2-7 matches the end of the DNA better, so the J call may be wrong. This CDR3 is 15 amino acids long. CDR1 is SQVTM and CDR2 is ANQGSEA in the germline V gene. CDR3 amino acids: CSVEDPAGGSYEQYF. The CDR3 DNA sequence: TGCAGCGTTGAAGATCCTGCAGGGGGCTCCTACGAGCAGTACTTC.

The sample holds a few counts of this clone. The chain recombines TRBV5-1 with TRBJ1-4; no firm D call. V dropped 1 base and J dropped 6 bases, with 10 bases sitting between them. CDR1 is SGHRS and CDR2 is YFSETQ in the germline V gene. The CDR3 runs 14 residues. The CDR3 bases are TGCGCCAGCAGCTTGCGAGAGGAGGATGAAAAACTGTTTTTT. This translates into CASSLREEDEKLFF.